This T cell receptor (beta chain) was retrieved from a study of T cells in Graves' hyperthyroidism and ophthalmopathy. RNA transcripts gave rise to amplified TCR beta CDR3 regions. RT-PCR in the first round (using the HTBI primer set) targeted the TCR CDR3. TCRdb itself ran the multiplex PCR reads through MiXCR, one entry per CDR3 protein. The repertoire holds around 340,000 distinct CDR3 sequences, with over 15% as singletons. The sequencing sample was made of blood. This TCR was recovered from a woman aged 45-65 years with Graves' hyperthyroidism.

CDR3 protein: CASGLGNEQFF. The CDR3 DNA is TGTGCCAGCGGGCTGGGCAATGAGCAGTTCTTC. The chain has TRBV25-1 and TRBJ2-1, with D unclear. The CDR3 has 11 amino acids. V lost 8 bases, J lost 6 bases, and 8 bases lay in between. Germline CDR1 and CDR2: MGHDK and SYGVNS.